This T cell receptor (beta chain) derives from a study of blood T cell repertoires in COVID-19. Study context: Acute and convalescent COVID-19 samples came from the United States, Italy and Spain. PBMCs, B-cell-depleted T cells, or T cells were the source of the cDNA or gDNA that made up the material.

In the authors' workflow: Estimates of nucleated cell counts were drawn from the amplification of reference gene primers. TCRdb's copy holds only in-frame clones and misses some; the assay was immunoSEQ multiplex PCR. The D gene and trimming were derived from the DNA, and the V and J assignments and clone size from that table. The sample consists of fewer than 90,000 clones, more than 75% of them appearing once. CDR1 is SGHKS, CDR2 YYEKEE, per germline (reference sequence). Trimming removed 2 bases at V and 7 bases at J, with 10 bases between. The length of the CDR3 is 13 residues. The receptor's source is a man aged 50-60 years with active or convalescent COVID-19. The chain has TRBV5-5 and TRBJ2-1; D is possibly TRBD1 (5 bases). Sequencing was performed on peripheral blood. The CDR3 region is CASSFWTFNEQFF. The CDR3 DNA reads as TGTGCCAGCAGCTTCTGGACATTTAATGAGCAGTTCTTC.